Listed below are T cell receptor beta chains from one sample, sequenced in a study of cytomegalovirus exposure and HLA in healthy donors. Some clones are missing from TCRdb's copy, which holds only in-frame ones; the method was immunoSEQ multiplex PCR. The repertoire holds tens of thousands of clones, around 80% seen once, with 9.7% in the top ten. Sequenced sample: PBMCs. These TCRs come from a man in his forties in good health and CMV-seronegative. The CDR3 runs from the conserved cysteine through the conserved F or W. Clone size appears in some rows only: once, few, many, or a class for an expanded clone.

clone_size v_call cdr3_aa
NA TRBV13 CASSLGGTGDEKLFF
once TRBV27 CASSLRQTVTKTNTGELFF
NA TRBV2 CASSETAPTGVYGYTF
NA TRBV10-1 CASSEGGGNQETQYF
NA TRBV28 CASSRGNQPQHF
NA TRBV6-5 CATNGLAGEQFF
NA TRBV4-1 CASSQVQTSTDTQYF
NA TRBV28 CASIPRSSYEQYF
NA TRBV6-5 CASSGQTVSQYF
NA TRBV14 CASSQGLAATGETQYF
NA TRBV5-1 CASSRTQSSTEAFF
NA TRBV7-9 CASSLFAANTGELFF
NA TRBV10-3 CAISESGRESLDIQYF
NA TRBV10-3 CAISDPGRREGEQFF
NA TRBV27 CASSPYSLAPGYEQYF
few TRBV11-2 CASHNRGEKLFF
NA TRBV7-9 CASSSPGQLQETQYF
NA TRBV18 CASSPGQPRDTQYF
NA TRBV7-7 CASSLVATGEQYF
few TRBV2 CASSDLTGGHGELFF
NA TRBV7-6 CASSPLGLAELGELFF
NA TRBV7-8 CASSLALTIEAFF
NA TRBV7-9 CASSLAYGLADSYEQYF
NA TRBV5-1 CASSPRTGGIYEQYF
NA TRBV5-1 CASSLEAYGGEKLFF
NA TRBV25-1 CASSEVRGPGELFF
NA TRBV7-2 CASSLQPTSGSGEQFF
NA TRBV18 CASSPPTGASAYGYTF
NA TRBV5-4 CASSLTAGGPVGEQYF
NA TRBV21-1 CASSKEKHGGRTGELFF
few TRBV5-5 CASQAGARYNEQFF
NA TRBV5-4 CASLPRGQGYGYTF
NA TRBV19 CASSRRTVGNTIYF
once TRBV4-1 CASSRLGPQTDEQYF
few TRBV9 CASSSGKSMNSPLHF
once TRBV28 CASSLIGTANTEAFF
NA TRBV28 CASSLAGEGNNEQFF
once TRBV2 CASSGTAYEQYF
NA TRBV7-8 CASSAGDRYYGYTF
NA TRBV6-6 CASSLQGSGNTIYF
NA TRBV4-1 CASSQGTFGQGANYGYTF
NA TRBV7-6 CASSPDINMNTEAFF
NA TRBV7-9 CASSWGQGQFF
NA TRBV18 CASSPRWTGSTNIQYF
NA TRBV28 CASSPPEGRDSPLHF
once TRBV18 CASSPFRENTDTQYF
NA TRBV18 CASSPRAGFSYEQYF
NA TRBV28 CASSLMNQGESQYF
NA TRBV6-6 CASSYGSGAEGEQYF
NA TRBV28 CASRRGGANTEAFF
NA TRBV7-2 CASSLRTGLGADTQYF
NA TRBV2 CASSPVEANYGYTF
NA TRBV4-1 CASSQAETSGIVDEQFF
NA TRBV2 CASRTQNTQYF
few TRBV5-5 CASSLESPFHEQYF
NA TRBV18 CASSPPGGKGTDTQYF
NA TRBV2 CASGRDRSTDTQYF
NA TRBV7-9 CSSSLGPTGGIHTEAFF
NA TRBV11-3 CASSLGQGQETQYF
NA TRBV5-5 CASSLDGSVNTEAFF